The 29 T cell receptor beta chains below come from one sample, sequenced in a study of cytomegalovirus exposure and HLA in healthy donors. PCR used 60 Vbeta primers and 13 Jbeta primers. The protocol was immunoSEQ multiplex PCR, while the TCRdb copy is restricted to in-frame clones and leaves out a portion. Of about 140,000 clones in the sample, more than 75% were seen once. Sample: PBMCs. The receptors derive from a woman younger than 35 in good health and CMV-seropositive.

The chain uses TRBV5-1 and TRBJ1-2; possible D gene TRBD1, 6 bases. Germline V lookup: CDR1 SGHRS, CDR2 YFSETQ. Trimming took 0 bases from V and 8 from J, leaving 11 bases between them. The CDR3 sequence is 13 residues long. The CDR3 region has the DNA TGCGCCAGCAGCTTGGTACAGGGTTTGGGCTACACCTTC. Translated: CASSLVQGLGYTF.

This clone was found a few times. V gene TRBV7-9 combines with J gene TRBJ2-7, with TRBD2 matching over 16 bases. V trimming: 6 bases; J trimming: 5 bases; junction bases outside the gene matches: 13. This CDR3 has 18 residues. Germline V lookup: CDR1 SEHNR, CDR2 FQNEAQ (reference sequence). The CDR3 DNA reads TGTGCCAGCAGGAAACGCGGGACTAGCGGGGGGGCGGTCCACGAGCAGTACTTC. It translates to CASRKRGTSGGAVHEQYF.

The genes are TRBV14 and TRBJ1-2; D is possibly TRBD1 (6 bases). CDR1 SGHDN and CDR2 FVKESK come from the germline V gene. The CDR3 spans 16 residues. V was trimmed by 4 bases and J by 5 bases, leaving 20 bases between them. The CDR3 sequence is CASSRNRGGSLYGYTF. The CDR3 DNA is TGTGCCAGCAGCCGGAACAGAGGGGGATCATTGTATGGCTACACCTTC.

The chain combines TRBV19 with TRBJ2-1; 9 nucleotides align to TRBD1. Per the germline V gene, CDR1 is LNHDA and CDR2 is SQIVND (reference sequence). The CDR3 has 17 amino acids. Losses at the gene ends were 5 bases for V and 6 bases for J; bases not matched to a gene: 14. The CDR3 coding sequence is TGTGCCAGTAGTCCGGGACAGGGCAGCCGGCTAGTCAATGAGCAGTTCTTC. Its translation: CASSPGQGSRLVNEQFF.

Only one count was recorded for this clone. The J gene is TRBJ1-4, the V gene TRBV5-1; D call uncertain. Per the germline V gene, CDR1 is SGHRS and CDR2 is YFSETQ. The CDR3 consists of 15 residues. V was pared by 0 bases and J by 1 base, with 7 bases between. This chain's CDR3 is CASSLDGRTNEKLFF. CDR3 nucleotide sequence: TGCGCCAGCAGCTTGGATGGGAGAACTAATGAAAAACTGTTTTTT.

This clone showed up just once. This chain uses TRBV28 with TRBJ1-4; D is ambiguous. Trimming shortened V by 5 bases and J by 4 bases, and 5 bases separated the two germline ends. Germline CDR1 MDHEN, CDR2 SYDVKM. There are 12 residues in the CDR3. As DNA, the CDR3 is TGTGCCAGCAGTGCGATTAATGAAAAACTGTTTTTT. Its protein is CASSAINEKLFF.

A single count supports this clone. This chain links TRBV7-2 with TRBJ2-2; D is unclear. This CDR3 is built from 13 residues. CDR1 SGHTA and CDR2 FQGNSA come from the germline V gene. The V end was cut by 4 bases, the J end by 7 bases, with 10 bases between. CDR3 sequence (DNA): TGTGCCAGCAGCTCTTGGCTAGACGGGGAGCTGTTTTTT. It yields the protein CASSSWLDGELFF.

The rearrangement uses TRBV10-3 and TRBJ1-5; D may be TRBD1 (5 bases). The CDR3 is 15 amino acids. V lost 8 bases, J lost 2 bases, and 16 bases lay in between. The germline V gene encodes CDR1 ENHRY and CDR2 SYGVKD. The DNA for the CDR3 is TGTGCCATCTCTACGGGAGGGACGGGCAATCAGCCCCAGCATTTT. Protein sequence: CAISTGGTGNQPQHF.

The chain carries TRBV7-2 and TRBJ1-1, with 9 bases lining up with TRBD1. Germline V gene sequence: CDR1 SGHTA, CDR2 FQGNSA. V lost 4 bases, J lost 5 bases, and 5 bases stayed unmatched. The CDR3 has 14 amino acids. The CDR3 region has the DNA TGTGCCAGCAGCTCCTACAGGGGGCGGACTGAAGCTTTCTTT. Translation gives CASSSYRGRTEAFF.

The chain employs TRBV19 and TRBJ2-3; D unclear. V shed 1 base and J shed 2 bases, with 13 bases lying between them. Per germline, CDR1 LNHDA and CDR2 SQIVND (reference sequence). This CDR3 has 16 residues. This CDR3 reads CASSIGFGLYTDTQYF. The DNA of the CDR3 is TGTGCCAGTAGTATAGGATTCGGTCTTTACACAGATACGCAGTATTTT.

The J gene is TRBJ2-7, the V gene TRBV7-8; maybe TRBD1 (6 bases). Germline CDR1 and CDR2: SGHVS and FQNEAQ. With 1 base removed from V and 6 bases from J, the gap between germline ends came to 19 bases. The CDR3 length is 16 residues. CDR3 bases: TGTGCCAGCAGCTTAGAGCCGGGACAACCAAGGGTCGAGCAGTACTTC. Translation gives CASSLEPGQPRVEQYF.

J is TRBJ1-2 and V is TRBV11-2; D remains ambiguous. CDR3 length: 13 amino acids. V lost 6 bases to trimming and J lost 1 base, with 9 bases between them. Germline V gene lookup returns CDR1 SGHAT and CDR2 FQNNGV. CDR3 coding DNA: TGTGCCAGCAGTCCCGGGGTTAACTATGGCTACACCTTC. Protein product: CASSPGVNYGYTF. The entire variable domain, with the rest obtained from reference TRBV11-2 and TRBJ1-2, is as follows: EAGVAQSPRYKIIEKRQSVAFWCNPISGHATLYWYQQILGQGPKLLIQFQNNGVVDDSQLPKDRFSAERLKGVDSTLKIQPAKLEDSAVYLCASSPGVNYGYTFGSGTRLTVV.

The chain's CDR3 is CATHRGRYNEQFF. CDR3 nucleotides: TGTGCCACCCACAGGGGTCGATACAATGAGCAGTTCTTC. The chain joins TRBV6-1 to TRBJ2-1; 7 bases agree with TRBD1. Germline-derived CDR1 and CDR2 are MNHNS and SASEGT. Unmatched junction bases numbered 7, after V lost 10 bases and J lost 4 bases. The CDR3 is 13 amino acids.

The gene calls are TRBV4-3 and TRBJ2-5; a weak D match, TRBD1 (5 bases). Germline assignment: CDR1 LGHNA and CDR2 YSLEER. Trimming stripped 0 bases from V and 4 bases from J, with 12 bases between. The CDR3 extends over 15 amino acids. The CDR3 here is CASSQERSGAETQYF. CDR3 sequence (DNA): TGCGCCAGCAGCCAAGAACGGTCTGGGGCAGAGACCCAGTACTTC.

The chain employs TRBV6-1 and TRBJ1-2; 8 bases match TRBD1. CDR3 length: 15 residues. V lost 5 bases and J lost 8; bases outside the gene matches: 13. Per germline, CDR1 MNHNS and CDR2 SASEGT. DNA of the CDR3: TGTGCCAGCAGTCCACCCCAGGACAGGGCAGACGGCTACACCTTC. This translates into CASSPPQDRADGYTF.

This clone was detected a few times. The chain has TRBV7-6 and TRBJ2-5; 10 bases agree with TRBD1. Trimming removed 2 bases from V and 3 bases from J; junction bases left unmatched: 6. The CDR3 extends over 16 amino acids. Per germline, CDR1 SGHVS and CDR2 FNYEAQ. The CDR3 sequence: CASSLSGTGVKETQYF. The DNA of the CDR3 is TGTGCCAGCAGCTTATCCGGGACAGGGGTTAAAGAGACCCAGTACTTC. The variable domain in full, with the rest retrieved from reference TRBV7-6 and TRBJ2-5, is GAGVSQSPRYKVTKRGQDVALRCDPISGHVSLYWYRQALGQGPEFLTYFNYEAQQDKSGLPNDRFSAERPEGSISTLTIQRTEQRDSAMYRCASSLSGTGVKETQYFGPGTRLLVL.

The V gene is TRBV7-6, the J gene TRBJ2-5, with 10 bases aligning to TRBD2. The J segment lost 2 bases and the V segment lost 6 bases, leaving 9 bases of the junction unmatched. The CDR3 has 16 amino acids. Germline loops: CDR1 SGHVS, CDR2 FNYEAQ. The CDR3 here is CASRDRLAGLQETQYF. For the CDR3, the DNA is TGTGCCAGCAGGGACAGACTAGCGGGCCTTCAAGAGACCCAGTACTTC.

The chain joins TRBV6-1 to TRBJ2-7; D is ambiguous. CDR3 length equals 12 residues. The ends were cut back, 5 bases at V and 1 base at J, with 6 bases in the middle. Germline CDR1 MNHNS, CDR2 SASEGT. The DNA of the CDR3 is TGTGCCAGCAGTTTGGAGTCCTACGAGCAGTACTTC. Encoded protein: CASSLESYEQYF.

The rearrangement uses TRBV9 and TRBJ2-1; possible D gene TRBD2, 7 bases. The CDR3 covers 14 residues. Trimming cost V 1 base and J 9 bases, with 14 bases left between them. CDR1 SGDLS and CDR2 YYNGEE come from the germline V gene. CDR3 in amino acids: CASSVYLGGREQFF. CDR3 bases: TGTGCCAGCAGCGTATATCTGGGGGGGCGTGAGCAGTTCTTC.

V gene TRBV7-6 combines with J gene TRBJ1-1; no firm D call. Trimming removed 6 bases from V and 4 bases from J, with 18 bases in between. The CDR3 is made up of 15 amino acids. Germline CDR1 and CDR2: SGHVS and FNYEAQ. Written as DNA, the CDR3 is TGTGCCAGCAGTTCTAAGCCCCCCTCGGGCACTGAAGCTTTCTTT. The encoded protein is CASSSKPPSGTEAFF.

This chain links TRBV5-1 with TRBJ1-2; a possible D gene is TRBD1 (6 bases). Trimming shortened V by 0 bases and J by 4 bases, and 13 bases separated the two germline ends. Germline-derived CDR1 and CDR2 are SGHRS and YFSETQ. The CDR3 is 15 residues long. CDR3 DNA: TGCGCCAGCAGCTTGGACAGGGTTTTTGCCTATGGCTACACCTTC. Residues: CASSLDRVFAYGYTF.

The sample holds a few counts of this clone. The gene calls are TRBV7-8 and TRBJ2-7; D perhaps matches TRBD2 (7 bases). The CDR3 runs to 15 residues. Germline CDR1 SGHVS, CDR2 FQNEAQ. V was pared by 5 bases and J by 3 bases, with 17 bases between. The CDR3 region has the DNA TGTGCCAGCAGCCGAGGGGGGGCCGGCCACTACGAGCAGTACTTC. Amino acid sequence: CASSRGGAGHYEQYF.

The J gene is TRBJ1-5, the V gene TRBV5-1; the D is unclear. Germline V gene sequence: CDR1 SGHRS, CDR2 YFSETQ. V shed 0 bases and J shed 0 bases, with 10 bases lying between them. This CDR3 is built from 16 residues. Here the CDR3 reads CASSLDGLVSNQPQHF. CDR3 bases: TGCGCCAGCAGCTTGGATGGGCTGGTTAGCAATCAGCCCCAGCATTTT. The complete variable domain, with remaining parts taken from reference TRBV5-1 and TRBJ1-5, reads KAGVTQTPRYLIKTRGQQVTLSCSPISGHRSVSWYQQTPGQGLQFLFEYFSETQRNKGNFPGRFSGRQFSNSRSEMNVSTLELGDSALYLCASSLDGLVSNQPQHFGDGTRLSIL.

Remarks on this clone: No DNA is shown, since the ends of the CDR3 on it are uncertain; the CDR3 is the one TCRdb lists. This sequence joins TRBV15 and TRBJ2-6; the table's TRBD1 call for D was not verified on the DNA. The CDR3 has 18 amino acids, counting both end residues. Germline CDR1 reads LNHNV; CDR2 reads YYDKDF (reference sequence). The CDR3 spells CATSKWGQGSSGANVLIF.

This chain joins TRBV10-2 and TRBJ1-2, with 10 bases lining up with TRBD1. Per germline, CDR1 WSHSY and CDR2 SAAADI. This CDR3 comprises 16 residues. V shed 8 bases, J shed 4 bases, and the junction held 13 bases outside the gene matches. CDR3 residues: CASAPGTGVPLYGYTF. In nucleotides, the CDR3 is TGCGCCAGCGCTCCCGGGACAGGGGTTCCCCTCTATGGCTACACCTTC.

The CDR3 DNA reads TGTGCCAGTAGTATCGCAGCGGAAAGCTCCTACGAGCAGTACTTC. It codes for CASSIAAESSYEQYF. The chain recombines TRBV19 with TRBJ2-7; TRBD2 might be the D (5 bases). Between the trimmed V and J ends, which lost 3 bases and 0 bases, there was a span of 12 bases. Germline V gene lookup returns CDR1 LNHDA and CDR2 SQIVND (reference sequence). The length of the CDR3 is 15 residues.

The chain recombines TRBV15 with TRBJ2-1, with D uncertain. Trimming stripped 1 base from V and 5 bases from J, with 12 bases between. The germline V gene encodes CDR1 LNHNV and CDR2 YYDKDF (reference sequence). The CDR3 is 15 residues long. CDR3 nucleotide sequence: TGTGCCACCAGCAGAGTAGGTTCCCGGGACAATGAGCAGTTCTTC. As protein: CATSRVGSRDNEQFF.

The genes are TRBV7-6 and TRBJ2-1; D perhaps matches TRBD2 (5 bases). The germline V and J ends were trimmed by 5 bases and 7 bases, with 15 bases remaining between them. The CDR3 consists of 14 residues. CDR1 is SGHVS and CDR2 is FNYEAQ in the germline V gene. The CDR3 bases are TGTGCCAGCAGCCTCTCCCGGGGTCTGAATGAGCAGTTCTTC. Amino acid sequence: CASSLSRGLNEQFF.

This clone was recorded only once. The chain recombines TRBV30 with TRBJ2-7, with TRBD1 matching 7 bases. The trim removed 2 bases at V and 6 bases at J, leaving 7 bases unmatched. The CDR3 consists of 13 residues. From germline, CDR1 is GTSNPN and CDR2 SVGIG (reference sequence). CDR3 in amino acids: CAWSNRGITEQYF. The CDR3 DNA sequence: TGTGCCTGGAGTAACAGGGGAATCACCGAGCAGTACTTC.